This T cell receptor (beta chain) derives from a study of siplizumab effects on memory and regulatory T cells. Study results and limitations: Significant reduction of alloreactive sequences traceable to unstimulated CD4+ memory cells was observed with siplizumab. Naive T cells, seemingly more diverse than memory cells, seemed major alloresponse contributors.

Unstimulated subsets comprising naive, memory, effector memory and TEMRA cells were sequenced in a few donor pairs. The data were produced by immunoSEQ multiplex PCR, yet TCRdb's version contains in-frame clones alone and is incomplete. This sample has roughly 60,000 clones, with roughly 96% found just once. V was pared by 1 base and J by 0 bases, with 8 bases between. Per the germline V gene, CDR1 is SGHTA and CDR2 is FQGNSA. The CDR3 contains 15 residues. In regard to this clone: Its target is not known.

This sequence joins TRBV7-2 and TRBJ2-3, with D tentatively TRBD2 (5 bases). The source of this sequence is a human donor in good health. Sequencing was done on a sample of naive CD8+ T cells sorted from blood. CDR3 in amino acids: CASSLVSGSTDTQYF. In DNA form, the CDR3 reads TGTGCCAGCAGCTTAGTGTCGGGGAGCACAGATACGCAGTATTTT.